This T cell receptor (beta chain) was sequenced for a study of beta chain features in type 1 diabetes. This clone appeared a few times. Its cognate antigen is unknown. Germline V gives CDR1 GTSNPN, CDR2 SVGIG (reference sequence). The CDR3 consists of 14 residues. Trimming removed 0 bases at V and 7 bases at J, with 13 bases between. Expressed TCRB transcripts were sequenced, since all the RNA that had been isolated was reverse transcribed. Using immunoSEQ multiplex PCR, the repertoire was profiled, and TCRdb retains in-frame clones only, with some absent. The sample lists about 160,000 clones, 7.8% occurring once. Findings and limits, study-wide: Shortening of TCRB CDR3s, moderate but significant, appeared in all four CD4+ subsets of Type 1 diabetes patients. Reads derived from cDNA could over-represent cells showing high TCR expression.

The sample taken for sequencing was central memory CD4+ T cells from blood. The origin of this receptor is a woman aged 35 to 49 with type 1 diabetes. The chain couples TRBV30 to TRBJ1-5; D might be TRBD1 (5 bases). CDR3 loop: CAWSVPGALQPQHF. The CDR3 nucleotides read TGTGCCTGGAGTGTTCCTGGGGCGTTACAGCCCCAGCATTTT.